Below, 3 T cell receptor beta chains from the same sample are listed, as sequenced in a study of T cell responses to AZD1222 COVID-19 vaccine. Repertoires were generated with immunoSEQ multiplex PCR, while TCRdb's copy carries only in-frame clones and drops some. The repertoire consists of around 200,000 clones, with roughly 88% occurring once and the leading ten covering about 8%. Sequencing used peripheral blood, obtained on day 0 of AZD1222 vaccination. All receptors derive from an adult in good health.

The chain uses TRBV27 and TRBJ2-7, with D tentatively TRBD1 or TRBD2 (5 bases each). V lost 8 bases and J 5 bases, leaving 10 bases between the germline ends. Germline V gives CDR1 MNHEY, CDR2 SMNVEV (reference sequence). This CDR3 has 11 amino acids. CDR3 bases: TGTGCCAGCGGGGGTTTGGACGAGCAGTACTTC. It is translated as CASGGLDEQYF.

The chain couples TRBV9 to TRBJ2-2; the D is unclear. CDR3 length equals 16 residues. Germline CDR1 reads SGDLS; CDR2 reads YYNGEE. Trimming removed 0 bases from V and 3 bases from J, with 12 bases in between. The DNA for the CDR3 is TGTGCCAGCAGCGTAGAAAGTGTGACATACACCGGGGAGCTGTTTTTT. Amino acids: CASSVESVTYTGELFF.

This chain uses TRBV12-3 or TRBV12-4 with TRBJ1-1, with unresolved D. V dropped 8 bases and J dropped 5 bases, with 12 bases sitting between them. There are 12 residues in the CDR3. This CDR3 reads CASLSRGTEAFF. CDR3 DNA sequence: TGTGCCAGCCTTAGCCGAGGGACTGAAGCTTTCTTT.